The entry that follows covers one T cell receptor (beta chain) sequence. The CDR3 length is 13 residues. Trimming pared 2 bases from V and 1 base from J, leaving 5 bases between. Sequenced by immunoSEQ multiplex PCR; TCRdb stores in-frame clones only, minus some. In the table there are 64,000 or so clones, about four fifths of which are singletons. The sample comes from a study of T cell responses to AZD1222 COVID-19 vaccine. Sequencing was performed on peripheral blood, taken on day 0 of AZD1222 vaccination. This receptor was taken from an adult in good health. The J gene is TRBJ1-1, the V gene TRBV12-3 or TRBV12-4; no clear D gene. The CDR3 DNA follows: TGTGCCAGCAGTTTATCGGCGAACACTGAAGCTTTCTTT. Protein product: CASSLSANTEAFF.